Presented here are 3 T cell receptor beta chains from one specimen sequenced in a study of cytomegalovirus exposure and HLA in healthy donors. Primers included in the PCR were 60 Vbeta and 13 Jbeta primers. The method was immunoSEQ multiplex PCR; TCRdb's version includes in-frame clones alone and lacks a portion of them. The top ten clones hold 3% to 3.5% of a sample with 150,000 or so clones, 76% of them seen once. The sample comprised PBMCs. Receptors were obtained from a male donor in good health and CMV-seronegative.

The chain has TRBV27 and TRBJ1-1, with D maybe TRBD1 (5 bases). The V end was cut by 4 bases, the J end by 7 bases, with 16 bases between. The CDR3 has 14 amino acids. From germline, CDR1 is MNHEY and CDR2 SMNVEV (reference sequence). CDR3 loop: CASSSHGGWREAFF. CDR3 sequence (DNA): TGTGCCAGCAGTTCCCACGGGGGGTGGCGTGAAGCTTTCTTT.

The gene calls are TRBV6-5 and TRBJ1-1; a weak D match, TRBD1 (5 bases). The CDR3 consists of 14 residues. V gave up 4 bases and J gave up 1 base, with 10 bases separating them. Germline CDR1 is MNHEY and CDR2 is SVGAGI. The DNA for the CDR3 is TGTGCCAGCAGTTCAACAGGCGGGAACACTGAAGCTTTCTTT. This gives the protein CASSSTGGNTEAFF.

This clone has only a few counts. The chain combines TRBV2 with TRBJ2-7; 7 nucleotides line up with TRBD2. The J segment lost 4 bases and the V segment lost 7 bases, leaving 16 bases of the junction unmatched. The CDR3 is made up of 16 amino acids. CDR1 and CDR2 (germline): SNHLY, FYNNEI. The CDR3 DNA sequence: TGTGCCAGCACCGAGGGGAGGGTTACCTCCCGGTACGAGCAGTACTTC. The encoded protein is CASTEGRVTSRYEQYF. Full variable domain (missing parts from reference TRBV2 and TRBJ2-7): EPEVTQTPSHQVTQMGQEVILRCVPISNHLYFYWYRQILGQKVEFLVSFYNNEISEKSEIFDDQFSVERPDGSNFTLKIRSTKLEDSAMYFCASTEGRVTSRYEQYFGPGTRLTVT.